This T cell receptor beta chain emerged from a study of T cell responses to AZD1222 COVID-19 vaccine. General study findings and limits: Scientists sampled the repertoires only once the peak T cell response had passed. AZD1222 recipients seropositive at baseline numbered only 5 or 6. Clonal diversity may have been underestimated, and the donors were mostly white British, with more females than males.

Germline CDR1 is SEHNR and CDR2 is FQNEAQ (reference sequence). The CDR3 covers 16 residues. The ends were cut back, 2 bases at V and 3 bases at J, with 15 bases in the middle. As to this clone: What it binds is unknown.

Libraries were prepared by immunoSEQ multiplex PCR; TCRdb keeps only in-frame clonotypes and omits some of them. The sample includes about 21,000 clones, roughly 82% of them seen just once. The chain combines TRBV7-9 with TRBJ2-3; no firm D call. The TCR was taken from an adult in good health. The source was peripheral blood, collected on day 0 of AZD1222 vaccination. DNA of the CDR3: TGTGCCAGCAGCTTATTAGGTGTTCGCACAACAGATACGCAGTATTTT. Protein product: CASSLLGVRTTDTQYF.